The text below deals with one T cell receptor beta chain. This sample was included in a study of blood T cell repertoires in COVID-19. Study overall: Nucleic acid was either cDNA or gDNA, and it came from T cells, B-cell-depleted T cells, or PBMCs.

Followed over time, Seattle patients had been enrolled while infection was active. V trimming: 5 bases; J trimming: 2 bases; junction bases outside the gene matches: 9. The germline CDR1 and CDR2 sequences are SNHLY and FYNNEI. The CDR3 has 16 amino acids. TCRdb keeps only in-frame clones here, not all; method: immunoSEQ multiplex PCR. Of approximately 250,000 clones listed, approximately 86% were seen once; the top ten hold over 10%. The rearrangement uses TRBV2 and TRBJ1-5; 7 bases align to TRBD1. The receptor was isolated from a woman in her sixties or seventies with COVID-19, enrolled during active disease. The material sequenced was peripheral blood. The CDR3 DNA is TGTGCCAGCAGTCAACAGGGGAGGAATGGCAATCAGCCCCAGCATTTT. It is translated as CASSQQGRNGNQPQHF.